This entry lists 8 T cell receptor beta chains sequenced from one sample in a study of cytomegalovirus exposure and HLA in healthy donors. Primers for the PCR totalled 60 Vbeta and 13 Jbeta. Sequenced by immunoSEQ multiplex PCR; TCRdb stores in-frame clones only, minus some. Of about 36,000 clones detected, almost 70% appear once; the ten largest clones hold approximately 7%. Sequenced material: PBMCs. The origin of the receptors is a man aged 30-40 years in good health and CMV-seronegative.

V and J are TRBV20-1 and TRBJ2-3, with D possibly TRBD2 on 5 matching bases. CDR1 and CDR2 (germline): DFQATT, SNEGSKA (reference sequence). This CDR3 is built from 10 residues. Trimming removed 3 bases from V and 8 bases from J, with 6 bases in between. The CDR3 loop reads CSASSATQYF. The CDR3 nucleotides are TGCAGTGCTAGTAGCGCTACGCAGTATTTT.

The chain combines TRBV1 with TRBJ2-2; TRBD2 is the table's D call and was not checked against the DNA. TRBV1 is assigned pseudogene status. The CDR3 spans 13 residues. As DNA, the CDR3 is TGCACCAGCAGCCAACGGAACACCGGGGAGCTGTTTTTT. Its translation: CTSSQRNTGELFF.

This rearrangement joins TRBV29-1 to TRBJ2-2, with D uncertain. The CDR3 extends over 12 amino acids. Between the trimmed V and J ends, which lost 0 bases and 4 bases, there was a span of 3 bases. Germline V CDR1 and CDR2: SQVTM, ANQGSEA. CDR3 nucleotide sequence: TGCAGCGTTGAAGACCTCACCGGGGAGCTGTTTTTT. Translating it yields CSVEDLTGELFF.

The CDR3 bases are TGCGCCAGCAGCTTGCCTAGCGGAATTCGGTACTTC. Its protein is CASSLPSGIRYF. The chain links TRBV5-1 to TRBJ2-7, with 7 bases lining up with TRBD2. Germline V gene lookup returns CDR1 SGHRS and CDR2 YFSETQ. This CDR3 spans 12 amino acids. Losses at the gene ends were 1 base for V and 12 bases for J; bases not matched to a gene: 7.

The chain combines TRBV9 with TRBJ1-2, with 7 nucleotides matching TRBD1. This CDR3 is 15 amino acids long. The germline V gene encodes CDR1 SGDLS and CDR2 YYNGEE. Trimming cost V 0 bases and J 2 bases; bases outside gene matches: 4. Written as DNA, the CDR3 is TGTGCCAGCAGCGTAGTGGAACAGGGGAACTATGGCTACACCTTC. Amino acid sequence: CASSVVEQGNYGYTF.

This clone was recorded once. V usage is TRBV2 and J usage is TRBJ2-7, with D possibly TRBD1 on 5 matching bases. Germline CDR1 and CDR2: SNHLY and FYNNEI. The CDR3 has 12 residues. The germline V and J ends were trimmed by 10 bases and 5 bases, with 15 bases remaining between them. The DNA for the CDR3 is TGTGCCACCAGAAGGGTAGGGGACGAGCAGTACTTC. This gives the protein CATRRVGDEQYF.

This clone is a singleton in its sample. The rearrangement uses TRBV25-1 and TRBJ2-1; TRBD2 is a possible D gene (5 bases). Germline CDR1 and CDR2: MGHDK and SYGVNS. This CDR3 is 15 amino acids long. V gave up 3 bases and J gave up 6 bases, with 15 bases separating them. The CDR3 spells CASSDPRLRLNEQFF. In DNA form, the CDR3 reads TGTGCCAGCAGTGATCCCCGACTAAGGCTCAATGAGCAGTTCTTC. Filled out from reference TRBV25-1 and TRBJ2-1, the complete variable domain reads EADIYQTPRYLVIGTGKKITLECSQTMGHDKMYWYQQDPGMELHLIHYSYGVNSTEKGDLSSESTVSRIRTEHFPLTLESARPSHTSQYLCASSDPRLRLNEQFFGPGTRLTVL.

The chain recombines TRBV18 with TRBJ1-6, with TRBD1 matching over 8 bases. Losses at the gene ends were 6 bases for V and 10 bases for J; bases not matched to a gene: 8. Germline V gives CDR1 KGHSH, CDR2 LQKENI. The CDR3 length is 14 residues. The CDR3 here is CASSYGQGESPLHF. The DNA of the CDR3 is TGTGCCAGCTCTTATGGACAGGGAGAGTCACCCCTCCACTTT.